This TCR beta chain is drawn from a study of T cell responses to AZD1222 COVID-19 vaccine. The study's findings and limits: Spike-specific TCRs gained breadth and depth after people received two AZD1222 doses. The reported proportion of spike-specific TCRs targeting unmutated variant regions was nearly half. There were mostly white British donors and more females than males, and clonal diversity was possibly underestimated.

In germline, CDR1 is SNHLY, CDR2 FYNNEI. The V gene end was trimmed by 8 bases and the J gene end by 0 bases; junction bases not matched to a gene: 9. The length of the CDR3 is 16 residues. Profiled with immunoSEQ multiplex PCR; TCRdb holds only in-frame clones, not every one. The table shows 80,000 to 100,000 clones, with 85% to 95% occurring only once. A note on this clone: What it recognizes is unknown.

The chain carries TRBV2 and TRBJ1-4, with 7 positions matching TRBD1. The origin of this receptor is an adult who received the AZD1222 COVID-19 vaccine. The sequences come from peripheral blood, collected 28 days after the second AZD1222 dose. The CDR3 loop is CASLLDRTTTNEKLFF. The CDR3 DNA is TGTGCCAGCCTCCTGGACAGGACGACAACTAATGAAAAACTGTTTTTT.